This passage covers 6 T cell receptor beta chains from one sample sequenced in a study of a mutant IDH1 vaccine in newly diagnosed glioma. Specified time point: baseline, week 1 (first vaccination visit). Treatment reported: pre-vaccination baseline after standard-of-care therapy. Sequenced by immunoSEQ multiplex PCR; TCRdb stores in-frame clones only, minus some. The data contain some 100,000 clones, under 90% of them seen just once; the ten biggest clones take up approximately 7.4%. Sequences were derived from PBMCs, sampled from a glioma patient treated with radiotherapy, temozolomide or both. These receptors originate from a woman aged 50 to 60 with glioma.

This clone was detected a few times. This sequence joins TRBV11-2 and TRBJ1-1, with 9 bases fitting TRBD1. This CDR3 contains 14 residues. Germline loops: CDR1 SGHAT, CDR2 FQNNGV. After removal of 6 bases from V and 3 bases from J, the junction contained 5 bases not matched to a gene. For the CDR3, the DNA is TGTGCCAGCAGACAGGGGGCGCGTGACACTGAAGCTTTCTTT. The encoded protein is CASRQGARDTEAFF.

The gene calls are TRBV6-6 and TRBJ1-2; TRBD1 aligns across 8 bases. Germline CDR1 is MNHNY and CDR2 is SVGAGI (reference sequence). The junction had 5 bases not matched to a gene; V was cut back by 7 bases and J by 4 bases. The CDR3 runs to 13 residues. CDR3 sequence reads: CASKQGASYGYTF. The CDR3 DNA reads TGTGCCAGCAAGCAGGGGGCGAGCTATGGCTACACCTTC.

The chain has TRBV7-2 and TRBJ2-5, with D tentatively TRBD1 (6 bases). The CDR3 totals 13 residues. CDR1 is SGHTA, CDR2 FQGNSA, per germline. Trimming cost V 2 bases and J 5 bases, with 9 bases left between them. CDR3 DNA: TGTGCCAGCAGCTTAAACAGGGATGAGACCCAGTACTTC. This codes for CASSLNRDETQYF.

The rearrangement uses TRBV19 and TRBJ2-2; a possible D gene is TRBD1 (5 bases). Looked up from germline, CDR1 is LNHDA and CDR2 is SQIVND (reference sequence). The ends were cut back, 8 bases at V and 3 bases at J, with 16 bases in the middle. CDR3 length: 15 amino acids. The CDR3 coding sequence is TGTGCCAGTGATAAAGGGGTTTTTGACACCGGGGAGCTGTTTTTT. Translating it yields CASDKGVFDTGELFF.

The chain combines TRBV5-4 with TRBJ2-7; 8 nucleotides align to TRBD1. CDR1 and CDR2 (germline): SGHNT, YYREEE (reference sequence). CDR3 length: 16 amino acids. With V trimmed by 4 bases and J by 7 bases, 16 bases remained unmatched. The CDR3 here is CASSRDRPGVSGEQYF. Written as DNA, the CDR3 is TGTGCCAGCAGCCGGGACAGGCCCGGTGTGAGCGGGGAGCAGTACTTC.

The rearrangement links TRBV4-3 to TRBJ1-1; 11 nucleotides align to TRBD1. Looked up from germline, CDR1 is LGHNA and CDR2 is YSLEER. This CDR3 is built from 16 residues. Trimming took 0 bases from V and 5 from J; bases not matched to a gene: 5. CDR3 in amino acids: CASSQDTGQGVTEAFF. The CDR3 bases are TGCGCCAGCAGCCAAGACACGGGACAGGGGGTGACTGAAGCTTTCTTT.